Listed below are T cell receptor beta chains from one sample, sequenced in a study of metastatic and nonmetastatic thyroid tumors. From the PCR reads, TCRdb re-called clones with MiXCR. The top ten hold approximately 10% of the sample, which has tens of thousands of clones, about 26% seen once. Source material: blood. Source of these receptors: a male donor with papillary thyroid cancer or a benign thyroid nodule (not recorded which). Some clones in this sample may be carry-over from other donors' samples. CDR3s leave out the opening cysteine and the closing phenylalanine or tryptophan.

J gene: TRBJ1-1
V gene: TRBV20-1
CDR3 protein: SARHIDLEGTEAF

J gene: TRBJ1-1
V gene: TRBV20-1
CDR3 protein: SAGRLMAEAF

J gene: TRBJ1-1
V gene: TRBV15
CDR3 protein: ATSRLGTATEAF

J gene: TRBJ2-6
V gene: TRBV12-3/TRBV12-4
CDR3 protein: ASSFIGDGANVLA

J gene: TRBJ2-2
V gene: TRBV24-1
CDR3 protein: ATSDLRDGSYSGELF

J gene: TRBJ1-1
V gene: TRBV28
CDR3 protein: ASSGGV

J gene: TRBJ2-1
V gene: TRBV30
CDR3 protein: AWSPKGLASVTNEQF

J gene: TRBJ1-2
V gene: TRBV7-9
CDR3 protein: ASSSSAPSGGYT

J gene: TRBJ1-2
V gene: TRBV28
CDR3 protein: ASSSAVDGYT

J gene: TRBJ1-2
V gene: TRBV28
CDR3 protein: ASSSHSPSPTNYGYT

J gene: TRBJ2-3
V gene: TRBV11-3
CDR3 protein: ASSLRGRNTDTQY

J gene: TRBJ2-2
V gene: TRBV9
CDR3 protein: ASSVQGSAGELF

J gene: TRBJ1-1
V gene: TRBV7-3
CDR3 protein: ASSLTGRTEAF

J gene: TRBJ1-4
V gene: TRBV28
CDR3 protein: ASMGGEGHEKLF

J gene: TRBJ2-7
V gene: TRBV6-1
CDR3 protein: ASSIQGQFAYEQY

J gene: TRBJ2-1
V gene: TRBV20-1
CDR3 protein: SAESGGASYNEQF

J gene: TRBJ1-5
V gene: TRBV12-3/TRBV12-4
CDR3 protein: ASSLTSNQPQH

J gene: TRBJ1-3
V gene: TRBV9
CDR3 protein: ASSVLNSGLIY

J gene: TRBJ1-2
V gene: TRBV6-1
CDR3 protein: ASRAMGQGGYT

J gene: TRBJ2-1
V gene: TRBV20-1
CDR3 protein: SARTSGASQAF

J gene: TRBJ2-1
V gene: TRBV6-5
CDR3 protein: ASSYSGLSNNEQF

J gene: TRBJ2-7
V gene: TRBV10-1
CDR3 protein: ASSEAGVADEQY

J gene: TRBJ2-7
V gene: TRBV7-9
CDR3 protein: ASSTPAYEQY

J gene: TRBJ2-3
V gene: TRBV27
CDR3 protein: ASSLGRALLTDTQY

J gene: TRBJ2-1
V gene: TRBV12-3/TRBV12-4
CDR3 protein: ASSLLLAMNEQF

J gene: TRBJ2-5
V gene: TRBV10-1
CDR3 protein: ASTPPSGPYQETQY

J gene: TRBJ2-5
V gene: TRBV5-4
CDR3 protein: ASSLVPLPGRGNPGNQETQY

J gene: TRBJ2-1
V gene: TRBV6-5
CDR3 protein: ASSYSLARLNEQF

J gene: TRBJ1-3
V gene: TRBV6-4
CDR3 protein: ASSDSPGWSGNTIY

J gene: TRBJ2-7
V gene: TRBV6-1
CDR3 protein: ASSARDQAYEQY

J gene: TRBJ1-1
V gene: TRBV6-5
CDR3 protein: ASSYFPENTEAF

J gene: TRBJ2-2
V gene: TRBV7-7
CDR3 protein: ASSPLAGGTGELF

J gene: TRBJ1-2
V gene: TRBV20-1
CDR3 protein: SAYREDYGYT